This T cell receptor (beta chain) is drawn from a study of glioma-infiltrating T cells after dendritic cell vaccination. Turning to the study itself: Patients received autologous tumor lysate-pulsed dendritic cell vaccination between the early 2000s and the early 2010s.

This CDR3 is 16 amino acids long. The germline V gene has CDR1 SGHDT and CDR2 YYEEEE. V lost 0 bases to trimming and J lost 4 bases; unmatched junction nucleotides: 4. The primer mix had 60 V beta and 13 J beta primers. Clones were sequenced by immunoSEQ multiplex PCR, and TCRdb holds only the in-frame ones, with some missing. The data contain 100,000 or so clones, 86% of them singletons. This chain links TRBV5-6 with TRBJ2-2; 9 bases map to TRBD1. The sequence came from a human donor with glioblastoma. This sample comprised blood, obtained before dendritic cell vaccination. The CDR3 is CASSLALTGGTGELFF. CDR3 coding DNA: TGTGCCAGCAGCTTGGCCCTGACAGGGGGCACCGGGGAGCTGTTTTTT. The variable domain in full, with the rest retrieved from reference TRBV5-6 and TRBJ2-2, is DAGVTQSPTHLIKTRGQQVTLRCSPKSGHDTVSWYQQALGQGPQFIFQYYEEEERQRGNFPDRFSGHQFPNYSSELNVNALLLGDSALYLCASSLALTGGTGELFFGEGSRLTVL.